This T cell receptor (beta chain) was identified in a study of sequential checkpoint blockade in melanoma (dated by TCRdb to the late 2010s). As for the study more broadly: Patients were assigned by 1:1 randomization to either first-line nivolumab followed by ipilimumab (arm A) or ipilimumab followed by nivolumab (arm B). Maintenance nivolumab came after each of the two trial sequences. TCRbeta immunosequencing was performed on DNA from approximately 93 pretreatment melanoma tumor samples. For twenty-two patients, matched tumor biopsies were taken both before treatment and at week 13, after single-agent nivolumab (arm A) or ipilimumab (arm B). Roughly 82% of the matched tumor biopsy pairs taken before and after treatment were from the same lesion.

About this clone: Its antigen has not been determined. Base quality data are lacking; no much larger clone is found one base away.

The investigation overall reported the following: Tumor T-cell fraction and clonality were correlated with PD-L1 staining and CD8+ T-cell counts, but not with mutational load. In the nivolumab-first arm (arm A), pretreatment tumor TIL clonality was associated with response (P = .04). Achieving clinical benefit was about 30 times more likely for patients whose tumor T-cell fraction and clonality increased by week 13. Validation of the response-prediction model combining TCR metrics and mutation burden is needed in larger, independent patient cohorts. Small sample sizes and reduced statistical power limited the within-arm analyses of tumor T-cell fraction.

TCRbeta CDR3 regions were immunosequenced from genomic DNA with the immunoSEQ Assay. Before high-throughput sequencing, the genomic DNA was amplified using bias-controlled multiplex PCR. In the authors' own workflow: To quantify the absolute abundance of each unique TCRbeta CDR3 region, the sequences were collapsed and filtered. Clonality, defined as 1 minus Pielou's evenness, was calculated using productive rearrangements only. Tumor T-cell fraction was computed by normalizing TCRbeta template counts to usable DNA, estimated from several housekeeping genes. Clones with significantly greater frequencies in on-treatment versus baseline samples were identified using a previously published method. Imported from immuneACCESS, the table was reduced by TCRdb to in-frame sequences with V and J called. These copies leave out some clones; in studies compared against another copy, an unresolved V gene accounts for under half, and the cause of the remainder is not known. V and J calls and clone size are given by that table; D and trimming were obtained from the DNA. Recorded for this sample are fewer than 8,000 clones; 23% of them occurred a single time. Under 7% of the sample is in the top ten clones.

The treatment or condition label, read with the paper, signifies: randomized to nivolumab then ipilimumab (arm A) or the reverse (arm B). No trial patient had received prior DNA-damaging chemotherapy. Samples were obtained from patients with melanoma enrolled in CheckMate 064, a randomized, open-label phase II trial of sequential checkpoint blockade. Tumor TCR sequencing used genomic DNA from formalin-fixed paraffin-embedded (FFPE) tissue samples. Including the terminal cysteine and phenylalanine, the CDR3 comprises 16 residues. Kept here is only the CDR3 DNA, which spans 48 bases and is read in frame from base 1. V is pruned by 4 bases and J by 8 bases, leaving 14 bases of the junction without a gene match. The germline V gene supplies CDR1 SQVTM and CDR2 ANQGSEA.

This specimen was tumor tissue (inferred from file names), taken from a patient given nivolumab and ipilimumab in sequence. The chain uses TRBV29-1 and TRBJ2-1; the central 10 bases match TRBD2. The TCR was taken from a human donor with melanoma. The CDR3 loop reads CSVVPGGASGRHEQFF. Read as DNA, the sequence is TGCAGCGTTGTGCCCGGCGGGGCTAGCGGGAGACATGAGCAGTTCTTC.